This note documents a single T cell receptor beta chain sequence. These data come from a study of cytotoxic CD8 clonotypes in ibrutinib-treated CLL. Here immunoSEQ multiplex PCR was the method, and the copy in TCRdb shows in-frame clones only, minus some. The profile covers 140,000 to 150,000 clones, with more than 75% appearing a single time and roughly 4.7% taken by the ten largest. Germline V gives CDR1 SEHNR, CDR2 FQNEAQ (reference sequence). V shed 5 bases and J 0 bases; nucleotides not matched to a gene: 3. The CDR3 totals 15 residues. The V and J genes are TRBV7-9 and TRBJ2-1; TRBD1 agrees at 8 bases. This sequence originates from a human donor with chronic lymphocytic leukemia. The starting material was PBMCs, obtained after 24 months of ibrutinib treatment. The CDR3 here is CASSRDRGSYNEQFF. The DNA of the CDR3 is TGTGCCAGCAGCCGTGACAGGGGCTCCTACAATGAGCAGTTCTTC.